These 26 T cell receptor beta chains originate from one sample sequenced in a study of shared clonotypes between healthy human individuals. Repertoires were generated with immunoSEQ multiplex PCR, while TCRdb's copy carries only in-frame clones and drops some. Of roughly 2.5 million clones in the sample, around nine tenths were seen once. The sample comprised naive CD4+ T cells sorted from blood. Subset specified: CD45RA+ positively selected. The receptors here all came from a man younger than 35 in good health.

V is TRBV2 and J is TRBJ2-2; TRBD1 agrees at 8 bases. The CDR3 length is 12 residues. Germline lookup yields CDR1 SNHLY and CDR2 FYNNEI. The CDR3 loop is CGDRGDTGELFF. The DNA for the CDR3 is TGTGGCGACAGGGGCGACACCGGGGAGCTGTTTTTT.

As regards this clone: The same CDR3 also results from other DNA sequences found in this sample. This chain joins TRBV5-1 and TRBJ2-6, with D possibly being TRBD2 (6 bases). From germline, CDR1 is SGHRS and CDR2 YFSETQ. The CDR3 length is 15 residues. V dropped 4 bases and J dropped 0 bases, with 8 bases sitting between them. The CDR3 nucleotides are TGCGCCAGCAGCCCGGGGGTCTCTGGGGCCAACGTCCTGACTTTC. This encodes CASSPGVSGANVLTF.

A remark on this clone: The same CDR3 can be traced to other DNA sequences in this sample. This rearrangement joins TRBV27 to TRBJ2-7; no clear D. The germline V gene encodes CDR1 MNHEY and CDR2 SMNVEV (reference sequence). V was clipped by 5 bases and J by 0 bases, with 8 bases between them. The CDR3 length is 13 residues. DNA for the CDR3: TGTGCCAGCAGTGGCAGAAGCTCCTACGAGCAGTACTTC. Translated: CASSGRSSYEQYF.

Comments on this clone: Within the sample, other DNA sequences also encode this same CDR3. This chain links TRBV30 with TRBJ2-6; D may match TRBD1 or TRBD2 (6 bases each). This CDR3 has 15 residues. Germline CDR1 GTSNPN, CDR2 SVGIG (reference sequence). Trimming removed 0 bases from V and 2 bases from J, with 8 bases in between. CDR3 loop: CAWSVGGAGANVLTF. CDR3 coding DNA: TGTGCCTGGAGTGTCGGGGGCGCTGGGGCCAACGTCCTGACTTTC.

The chain joins TRBV5-1 to TRBJ2-5, with a weak D call TRBD1 (6 bases). V shed 3 bases and J shed 7 bases, with 19 bases lying between them. The CDR3 is 15 residues long. Germline loops: CDR1 SGHRS, CDR2 YFSETQ. CDR3 DNA: TGCGCCAGCAGCTGGTCGGGGCAGGGGTCGGCGACCCAGTACTTC. Amino acid sequence: CASSWSGQGSATQYF.

This chain links TRBV30 with TRBJ2-4; D remains unclear. Trimming removed 3 bases from V and 2 bases from J, with 11 bases in between. Germline assignment: CDR1 GTSNPN and CDR2 SVGIG (reference sequence). The CDR3 has 14 residues. In DNA, the CDR3 is TGTGCCTGGAGGGTTTGGGGAACCAAAAACATTCAGTACTTC. Residues: CAWRVWGTKNIQYF.

The chain recombines TRBV6-1 with TRBJ2-3; tentatively, D is TRBD1 (5 bases). The germline CDR1 and CDR2 sequences are MNHNS and SASEGT. Trimming removed 4 bases from V and 1 base from J, with 9 bases in between. The CDR3 length is 14 residues. DNA for the CDR3: TGTGCCAGCAGTGTGGAAGGGGGCACAGATACGCAGTATTTT. As protein: CASSVEGGTDTQYF.

CDR3 nucleotides: TGTGCCAGCTCACCAAAGACTAGCGGGAGGGCCTTGGCCCATGAGCAGTTCTTC. It translates to CASSPKTSGRALAHEQFF. The J gene is TRBJ2-1, the V gene TRBV18, with TRBD2 identical over 14 bases. Trimming cost V 2 bases and J 8 bases; bases outside gene matches: 11. Germline V lookup: CDR1 KGHSH, CDR2 LQKENI. The CDR3 spans 18 residues.

As regards this clone: Other DNA sequences within the sample encode an identical CDR3. This chain connects TRBV2 to TRBJ2-5; D remains unclear. Trimming stripped 4 bases from V and 2 bases from J, with 5 bases between. The length of the CDR3 is 12 residues. The V gene's germline CDR1 is SNHLY and CDR2 FYNNEI. The CDR3 DNA follows: TGTGCCAGCAGTGTGCAGCAAGAGACCCAGTACTTC. This encodes CASSVQQETQYF.

This chain joins TRBV11-1 and TRBJ2-7; 7 bases line up with TRBD1. The V gene end was trimmed by 5 bases and the J gene end by 2 bases; junction bases not matched to a gene: 3. The CDR3 is made up of 13 amino acids. Per the germline V gene, CDR1 is SGHAT and CDR2 is FQDESV (reference sequence). CDR3 in DNA: TGTGCCAGCAGCCAGGGACAGCCCTACGAGCAGTACTTC. Amino acid sequence: CASSQGQPYEQYF.

This clone was counted only a few times. The V gene is TRBV11-1, the J gene TRBJ2-5; D ambiguous. The V gene lost 3 bases and the J gene lost 7 bases, with 9 bases spanning the gap. The CDR3 is 12 amino acids. Germline lookup yields CDR1 SGHAT and CDR2 FQDESV (reference sequence). The DNA of the CDR3 is TGTGCCAGCAGCTTTGAGGAAGGGACCCAGTACTTC. Translating it yields CASSFEEGTQYF.

The chain combines TRBV2 with TRBJ1-5, with D possibly TRBD1 on 5 matching bases. This CDR3 is 17 amino acids long. Trimming cost V 3 bases and J 0 bases, with 15 bases left between them. Germline V gene data show CDR1 as SNHLY and CDR2 as FYNNEI. DNA for the CDR3: TGTGCCAGCAGTGAGAGGGGCGGGACGATTAGCAATCAGCCCCAGCATTTT. Translating it yields CASSERGGTISNQPQHF.

The chain is built from TRBV5-8 and TRBJ1-1; no reliable D call. The CDR3 is 13 residues long. The germline gives CDR1 SGHTS, CDR2 YDEGEE. With 1 base removed from V and 5 bases from J, the gap between germline ends came to 9 bases. The CDR3 loop reads CASSLFSGTEAFF. CDR3 in DNA: TGTGCCAGCAGCTTGTTTTCCGGGACTGAAGCTTTCTTT.

CDR3 amino acids: CASSASGGLYEQYF. The DNA for the CDR3 is TGTGCCAGCAGTGCCTCAGGGGGACTCTACGAGCAGTACTTC. J is TRBJ2-7 and V is TRBV2, with a weak D call TRBD1 (7 bases). The length of the CDR3 is 14 residues. Deletions cut 4 bases from V and 3 bases from J, with 13 bases between. CDR1 is SNHLY and CDR2 is FYNNEI in the germline V gene.

The rearrangement links TRBV18 to TRBJ2-7, with D unclear. Germline V lookup: CDR1 KGHSH, CDR2 LQKENI. The V gene lost 2 bases and the J gene lost 1 base, with 12 bases spanning the gap. There are 15 residues in the CDR3. The DNA of the CDR3 is TGTGCCAGCTCACCAGTAACTCAAAATTCCTACGAGCAGTACTTC. This gives the protein CASSPVTQNSYEQYF.

In its sample, this clone was seen a few times. Other DNA sequences within the sample encode an identical CDR3. The chain is built from TRBV5-1 and TRBJ1-1; D not certain. Germline V CDR1 and CDR2: SGHRS, YFSETQ. With 0 bases removed from V and 1 base from J, the gap between germline ends came to 7 bases. The length of the CDR3 is 14 residues. The CDR3 DNA sequence: TGCGCCAGCAGCTTGGGAGGGCCGAACACTGAAGCTTTCTTT. Amino acid sequence: CASSLGGPNTEAFF.

This chain connects TRBV6-5 to TRBJ2-7, with unresolved D. The CDR3 loop spans 11 amino acids. V was clipped by 6 bases and J by 7 bases, with 10 bases between them. CDR1 MNHEY and CDR2 SVGAGI come from the germline V gene. The CDR3 loop reads CASSQVGEQYF. CDR3 nucleotides: TGTGCCAGCAGCCAGGTCGGGGAGCAGTACTTC.

The V call is TRBV5-4, the J call TRBJ2-6; D is uncertain. The V gene lost 9 bases and the J gene lost 2 bases, with 18 bases spanning the gap. The CDR3 has 16 amino acids. Germline V CDR1 and CDR2: SGHNT, YYREEE (reference sequence). CDR3 in DNA: TGTGCCATACGGTTGGGTGGGAATACTGGGGCCAACGTCCTGACTTTC. Its translation: CAIRLGGNTGANVLTF.

This chain uses TRBV7-8 with TRBJ2-1; perhaps TRBD2 as D (6 bases). Trimming left V 4 bases short and J 15 bases short, with 19 bases between. Germline V lookup: CDR1 SGHVS, CDR2 FQNEAQ. CDR3 length equals 13 residues. The CDR3 is CASSSEAGTSGFF. In nucleotides, the CDR3 is TGTGCCAGCAGCTCTGAAGCGGGTACCTCAGGGTTCTTC. Variable domain in full (rest from reference TRBV7-8 and TRBJ2-1): GAGVSQSPRYKVAKRGQDVALRCDPISGHVSLFWYQQALGQGPEFLTYFQNEAQLDKSGLPSDRFFAERPEGSVSTLKIQRTQQEDSAVYLCASSSEAGTSGFFGPGTRLTVL.

The chain is built from TRBV5-1 and TRBJ2-1; 8 bases align to TRBD1. Germline CDR1 SGHRS, CDR2 YFSETQ. With V trimmed by 6 bases and J by 6 bases, 11 bases remained unmatched. The CDR3 covers 15 residues. CDR3 nucleotides: TGCGCCAGCAAAACCCAGACAGGGGCTCTCAATGAGCAGTTCTTC. It translates to CASKTQTGALNEQFF. Supplemented by reference TRBV5-1 and TRBJ2-1, the full variable domain reads KAGVTQTPRYLIKTRGQQVTLSCSPISGHRSVSWYQQTPGQGLQFLFEYFSETQRNKGNFPGRFSGRQFSNSRSEMNVSTLELGDSALYLCASKTQTGALNEQFFGPGTRLTVL.

This sequence joins TRBV7-2 and TRBJ2-7; 8 nucleotides line up with TRBD1. Germline CDR1 is SGHTA and CDR2 is FQGNSA. Trimming removed 3 bases from V and 0 bases from J; junction bases left unmatched: 4. The CDR3 spans 15 residues. CDR3 protein: CASSFQGAASYEQYF. In nucleotides, the CDR3 is TGTGCCAGCAGCTTCCAGGGGGCCGCCTCCTACGAGCAGTACTTC.

As for this clone: The sample has other DNA sequences that encode this CDR3 too. This sequence joins TRBV30 and TRBJ1-3; D not certain. Germline loops: CDR1 GTSNPN, CDR2 SVGIG (reference sequence). The CDR3 loop spans 13 amino acids. V was trimmed by 0 bases and J by 3 bases, leaving 6 bases between them. Here the CDR3 DNA reads TGTGCCTGGAGTGTGAACAGTGGAAACACCATATATTTT. Translated, it gives CAWSVNSGNTIYF.

Note on this clone: The same CDR3 can be traced to other DNA sequences in this sample. The chain links TRBV10-3 to TRBJ1-5, with D uncertain. CDR3 length: 12 residues. Germline V gene data show CDR1 as ENHRY and CDR2 as SYGVKD. V was pared by 2 bases and J by 4 bases, with 3 bases between. CDR3 protein: CAISEGNQPQHF. The CDR3 DNA is TGTGCCATCAGTGAGGGAAATCAGCCCCAGCATTTT.

The V and J genes are TRBV9 and TRBJ2-1, with 16 bases identical to TRBD2. The J segment lost 2 bases and the V segment lost 4 bases, leaving 6 bases of the junction unmatched. Per germline, CDR1 SGDLS and CDR2 YYNGEE. The CDR3 is made up of 18 amino acids. For the CDR3, the DNA is TGTGCCAGCAGCCCGGGGACTAGCGGGGGGGCCACCTACAATGAGCAGTTCTTC. Translation gives CASSPGTSGGATYNEQFF.

The chain is built from TRBV7-9 and TRBJ1-4, with TRBD1 matching 9 bases. The V segment lost 8 bases and the J segment 7 bases; nucleotides outside the gene matches: 5. Germline V gene lookup returns CDR1 SEHNR and CDR2 FQNEAQ (reference sequence). This CDR3 spans 13 amino acids. As DNA, the CDR3 is TGTGCCAGCTCAGGACAGGGGCCTGAAAAACTGTTTTTT. This encodes CASSGQGPEKLFF.

V and J are TRBV6-5 and TRBJ2-7; 9 positions agree with TRBD1. Trimming removed 4 bases from V and 6 bases from J; junction bases left unmatched: 13. Germline V gene lookup returns CDR1 MNHEY and CDR2 SVGAGI. The CDR3 has 16 amino acids. CDR3 region: CASSSDAGTGIAEQYF. In DNA, the CDR3 is TGTGCCAGCAGTTCTGACGCGGGGACAGGGATCGCCGAGCAGTACTTC.